The clone carrying this T cell receptor (beta chain) appeared many times. This entry is derived from a study of early T cells in non-severe SARS-CoV-2 infection. Study-wide background: Chains from this unsorted whole-blood bulk RNA could not be paired.

The CDR3 spans 16 residues. The ends lost 2 bases at V and 6 bases at J; junction bases unmatched: 8. Germline V lookup: CDR1 SGHTA, CDR2 FQGNSA. Unique molecular identifiers were added to individual cDNA molecules. Each CDR3 protein gets one entry after TCRdb re-called the 5' RACE reads with MiXCR. Altogether more than 65,000 distinct CDR3 sequences are present, 9% to 15% being singletons, with the ten largest covering 3.5% to 4.5%. The sequenced material came from whole blood. The V call is TRBV7-2, the J call TRBJ2-1; 9 nucleotides align to TRBD1. This TCR derives from an adult who was a healthcare worker with PCR-confirmed SARS-CoV-2 infection or an uninfected control (not recorded which). The CDR3 bases are TGTGCCAGCAGCTTAAGGCTGGGGACAGGGACCAATGAGCAGTTCTTC. Translating it yields CASSLRLGTGTNEQFF.